This T cell receptor beta chain appears in the sequencing data of a study of glioma-infiltrating T cells after dendritic cell vaccination. Turning to the study itself: Patients had newly diagnosed or recurrent glioblastoma and received dendritic cell vaccines. Treatment, given 2003 to 2012, was autologous tumor lysate-pulsed dendritic cell vaccination.

With 8 bases removed from V and 5 bases from J, the gap between germline ends came to 18 bases. CDR1 is LNHDA and CDR2 is SQIVND in the germline V gene (reference sequence). CDR3 size: 14 residues. This clone was seen a handful of times. The PCR used 60 V beta and 13 J beta primers. Libraries were prepared by immunoSEQ multiplex PCR; TCRdb keeps only in-frame clonotypes and omits some of them. The sample comprises roughly 100,000 clones, about four fifths of which are singletons, and approximately 12% rests with the top ten. The input for sequencing was blood, taken before dendritic cell vaccination. The sequence came from a human donor with glioblastoma. The chain joins TRBV19 to TRBJ1-1; D uncertain. DNA of the CDR3: TGTGCCAGTCTTCCCTTACTGGAACAGACTGAAGCTTTCTTT. Its translation: CASLPLLEQTEAFF.